Listed below are T cell receptor beta chains from one sample, sequenced in a study of blood T cell repertoires in COVID-19. Here immunoSEQ multiplex PCR was the method, and the copy in TCRdb shows in-frame clones only, minus some. The sample lists roughly 360,000 clones, 70% to 85% occurring once. Sample: peripheral blood. All receptors derive from a human donor with acute or convalescent COVID-19. The donor label of this sample is uncertain. CDR3s include the opening cysteine and the closing phenylalanine or tryptophan. The D gene is left open where the match is weak. Where a row states a size, it is once, few, many or the class of an expanded clone; other rows omit it.

j_call | clone_size | v_call | d_call | cdr3_nt | cdr3_aa
TRBJ1-4 | . | TRBV28 | . | TGTGCCAGCAGGAAAGGGGGGGCTGCTAATGAAAAACTGTTTTTT | CASRKGGAANEKLFF
TRBJ2-7 | . | TRBV28 | TRBD1 | TGTGCCAGCAGAGACAGGGTCTACGAGCAGTACTTC | CASRDRVYEQYF
TRBJ1-1 | . | TRBV12-3/TRBV12-4 | . | TGTGCCAGCAGTTTACTCGTGAACACTGAAGCTTTCTTT | CASSLLVNTEAFF
TRBJ2-3 | . | TRBV28 | TRBD2 | TGTGCCAGCAGCAGGACTAGCGGGGGGGCTGTCGATACGCAGTATTTT | CASSRTSGGAVDTQYF
TRBJ1-1 | . | TRBV4-2 | . | TGTGCCAGCAGCCCCTTTGGTAGACTTGAAGCTTTCTTT | CASSPFGRLEAFF
TRBJ1-1 | . | TRBV19 | TRBD1 | TGTGCCAGTAGTATAGCTACAGGGGGAAAAACTGAAGCTTTCTTT | CASSIATGGKTEAFF
TRBJ1-1 | few | TRBV5-5 | . | TGTGCCAGCAGCTTGGACTCGTCCGGGACACCAAACACTGAAGCTTTCTTT | CASSLDSSGTPNTEAFF
TRBJ1-6 | few | TRBV6-1 | . | TGTGCCAGCAGTGAATTTCAGGTTAGGTCACCCCTCCACTTT | CASSEFQVRSPLHF
TRBJ1-5 | few | TRBV19 | . | TGTGCCAGTAAACCGCTGGAAAGGGGCGGCAATCAGCCCCAGCATTTT | CASKPLERGGNQPQHF
TRBJ1-4 | . | TRBV7-9 | TRBD1 | TGTGCCAGCAGCTTAGTCGGGACAGGGGGCGGTGAAAAACTGTTTTTT | CASSLVGTGGGEKLFF
TRBJ1-3 | . | TRBV6-5 | TRBD1 | TGTGCCAGCAGCCAGGGGGCGACTGGAAACACCATATATTTT | CASSQGATGNTIYF
TRBJ2-1 | . | TRBV12-2 | . | TGTGCAAGTCGCTTAGTGAGCCGAGGCGGTGTTTACAATGAGCAGTTCTTC | CASRLVSRGGVYNEQFF
TRBJ1-4 | . | TRBV7-9 | TRBD1 | TGTGCCAGCAGCCCTGGGACAGGGGGTGAAAAACTGTTTTTT | CASSPGTGGEKLFF
TRBJ2-5 | . | TRBV15 | TRBD2 | TGTGCCACCTCTAGCGGGAGCTATCAAGAGACCCAGTACTTC | CATSSGSYQETQYF
TRBJ2-1 | once | TRBV11-2 | TRBD2 | TGTGCCAGCAGCGCCCTAGCGGGAGGGGCTCTTGGCAATGAGCAGTTCTTC | CASSALAGGALGNEQFF
TRBJ1-2 | . | TRBV4-2 | . | TGTGCCAGCAGCCAAGAAGCGGGTTTTACGTATGGCTACACCTTC | CASSQEAGFTYGYTF
TRBJ1-2 | . | TRBV5-1 | . | TGCGCCAGCAGCTTGGAGGGGTATGGCTACACCTTC | CASSLEGYGYTF
TRBJ1-2 | . | TRBV6-5 | . | TGTGCCAGCAGTTACGAGGGAGGAGATGGCTACACCTTC | CASSYEGGDGYTF
TRBJ2-7 | once | TRBV2 | TRBD1 | TGTGCCAGCAGGGGACAGGCCACCTACGAGCAGTACTTC | CASRGQATYEQYF
TRBJ1-2 | . | TRBV3-1/TRBV3-2 | TRBD1 | TGTGCCAGCAGCCCCCGGGACAGGGGAAGGAATGGCTACACCTTC | CASSPRDRGRNGYTF
TRBJ1-5 | . | TRBV2 | TRBD1 | TGTGCCAGCAGACTGGGACAGAGGGATAATCAGCCCCAGCATTTT | CASRLGQRDNQPQHF
TRBJ1-4 | . | TRBV18 | TRBD1 | TGTGCCAGCTCCCCCCTACGAGGGGGCCCTAATGAAAAACTGTTTTTT | CASSPLRGGPNEKLFF
TRBJ1-2 | . | TRBV9 | . | TGTGCCAGCAGCGGTCAAAACTATGGCTACACCTTC | CASSGQNYGYTF
TRBJ2-7 | . | TRBV9 | . | TGTGCCAGCAGCGTAGCTAACGAGTACGAGCAGTACTTC | CASSVANEYEQYF
TRBJ2-1 | . | TRBV10-3 | TRBD1 | TGTGCCATCAGTGAGGGACAGGTCCCGATAAATGAGCAGTTCTTC | CAISEGQVPINEQFF
TRBJ2-1 | . | TRBV10-3 | . | TGTGCCATCAGTGAGTCGATTATGCGTACCTACAATGAGCAGTTCTTC | CAISESIMRTYNEQFF
TRBJ1-2 | . | TRBV5-6 | TRBD1 | TGTGCCAGCAGCACTACCCACCCGGGACAGGGGTTTTATGGCTATGGCTACACCTTC | CASSTTHPGQGFYGYGYTF
TRBJ2-1 | once | TRBV7-8 | TRBD2 | TGTGCCAGCAGCACGACTAGCGGTTACTCCTACAATGAGCAGTTCTTC | CASSTTSGYSYNEQFF
TRBJ1-3 | few | TRBV15 | TRBD1 | TGTGCCACCAGCAGATATGGACAGGCTGGAAACACCATATATTTT | CATSRYGQAGNTIYF
TRBJ1-4 | . | TRBV14 | TRBD1 | TGTGCCAGCAGCCGAACAGGGGGGGCAACTAATGAAAAACTGTTTTTT | CASSRTGGATNEKLFF
TRBJ1-3 | . | TRBV3-1/TRBV3-2 | . | TGTGCCAGCAGCCAGCCGGGTTCTGGAAACACCATATATTTT | CASSQPGSGNTIYF
TRBJ1-2 | few | TRBV7-9 | TRBD1 | TGTGCCAGCTTCTTTCTTTCATCGGGACAGCGAAGCGTGGGCTACACCTTC | CASFFLSSGQRSVGYTF
TRBJ1-6 | . | TRBV6-5 | . | TGTGCCAGCAGTTACCGCATCAGTCGGGATTCACCCCTCCACTTT | CASSYRISRDSPLHF
TRBJ1-5 | . | TRBV6-2/TRBV6-3 | . | TGTGCCAGCAGTTACTGGGACATATATAGCAATCAGCCCCAGCATTTT | CASSYWDIYSNQPQHF
TRBJ2-7 | . | TRBV7-2 | TRBD2 | TGTGCCAGCAGCAGTGTTAGCGGGGGCTCCTACGAGCAGTACTTC | CASSSVSGGSYEQYF
TRBJ2-7 | . | TRBV5-4 | . | TGTGCCAGCAGCGGAGGACAGAGAAGCTCCTACGAGCAGTACTTC | CASSGGQRSSYEQYF
TRBJ2-1 | . | TRBV14 | TRBD1 | TGTGCCAGCAGCCCCTTTTATTCGACAGGGTACAATGAGCAGTTCTTC | CASSPFYSTGYNEQFF
TRBJ1-2 | . | TRBV4-1 | TRBD1 | TGCGCCAGCAGCAGACAGGGCACGACTGGGTTTAACTATGGCTACACCTTC | CASSRQGTTGFNYGYTF
TRBJ2-2 | few | TRBV12-3/TRBV12-4 | . | TGTGCCAGCAGTCAGGGGTCCGGGGAGCTGTTTTTT | CASSQGSGELFF
TRBJ1-5 | . | TRBV12-3/TRBV12-4 | . | TGTGCCAGCAGCCTACAGATAAATCAGCCCCAGCATTTT | CASSLQINQPQHF
TRBJ1-6 | . | TRBV5-4 | . | TGTGCCAGCAGCCCAGCTGCCGGGGATAATTCACCCCTCCACTTT | CASSPAAGDNSPLHF
TRBJ1-5 | . | TRBV2 | TRBD1 | TGTGCCAGCAGCGGCAGGGGGTATGGGCAGCCCCAGCATTTT | CASSGRGYGQPQHF
TRBJ1-6 | . | TRBV18 | TRBD1 | TGTGCCAGCTCATACGGGACAGGGGGGAATTCACCCCTCCACTTT | CASSYGTGGNSPLHF
TRBJ1-2 | . | TRBV4-1 | TRBD1 | TGCGCCAGCAGCCAAGTGGACAGGGTTCGCGGCTACACCTTC | CASSQVDRVRGYTF
TRBJ2-3 | . | TRBV4-2 | TRBD2 | TGTGCCAGCAGCCGCGGGGGGCAAGTGACTAGCGGGAACAGTTATACGCAGTATTTT | CASSRGGQVTSGNSYTQYF
TRBJ2-2 | . | TRBV7-9 | TRBD2 | TGTGCCAGCAGCTTAGTACTAGCGGACACCGGGGAGCTGTTTTTT | CASSLVLADTGELFF
TRBJ1-5 | . | TRBV28 | . | TGTGCCATAAGTTCCGAGAACAATCAGCCCCAGCATTTT | CAISSENNQPQHF
TRBJ1-5 | . | TRBV6-1 | . | TGTGCCAGCAGTGAACGTTGGGGGCGCCAAGGTCAGCCCCAGCATTTT | CASSERWGRQGQPQHF
TRBJ2-3 | . | TRBV2 | . | TGTGCCAGCAAAAATTCCGCCGGGGATACGCAGTATTTT | CASKNSAGDTQYF
TRBJ1-5 | once | TRBV6-5 | . | TGTGCCAGCAGAGCGACCGTCTATCAGCCCCAGCATTTT | CASRATVYQPQHF
TRBJ1-5 | . | TRBV3-1/TRBV3-2 | . | TGTGCCAGCAGCCATCTCGGGAGCAATCAGCCCCAGCATTTT | CASSHLGSNQPQHF
TRBJ1-6 | . | TRBV19 | . | TGTGCCAGTAGTATCGACAGGTCTTTTTTGCATTCTTCACCCCTCCACTTT | CASSIDRSFLHSSPLHF
TRBJ2-1 | once | TRBV5-8 | . | TGTGCCAGCAGCTCCCCCGGCGGGCGGAAAGTTTACAATGAGCAGTTCTTC | CASSSPGGRKVYNEQFF
TRBJ1-1 | . | TRBV5-1 | . | TGCGCCAGCAGCACCTTGACAGGCGCGAACACTGAAGCTTTCTTT | CASSTLTGANTEAFF
TRBJ2-2 | . | TRBV30 | TRBD2 | TGTGCCTGGAGGCTAGCGGGAAGCGGGGAGCTGTTTTTT | CAWRLAGSGELFF